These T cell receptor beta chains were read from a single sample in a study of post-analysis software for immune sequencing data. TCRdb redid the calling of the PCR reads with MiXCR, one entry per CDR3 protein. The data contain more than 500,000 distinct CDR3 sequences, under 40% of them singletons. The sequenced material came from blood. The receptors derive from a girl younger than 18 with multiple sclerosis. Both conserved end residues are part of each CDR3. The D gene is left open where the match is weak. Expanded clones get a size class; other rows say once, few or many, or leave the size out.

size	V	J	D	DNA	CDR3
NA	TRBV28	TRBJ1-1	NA	TGTGCCAGTACAGCTCACCAGAACACTGAAGCTTTCTTT	CASTAHQNTEAFF
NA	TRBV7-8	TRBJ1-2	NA	TGTGCCAGCAGCTTAGCACAGGGTGGCGATGGCTACACCTTC	CASSLAQGGDGYTF
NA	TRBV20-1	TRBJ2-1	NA	TGCAGTGCTAGGCTACAGGGGGGGTTGAACAATGAGCAGTTCTTC	CSARLQGGLNNEQFF
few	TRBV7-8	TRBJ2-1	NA	TGTGCCAGCATCAAAAGCCTTCTGGCCCTGTACAATGAGCAGTTCTTC	CASIKSLLALYNEQFF
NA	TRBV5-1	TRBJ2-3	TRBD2	TGCGCCAGCAGCTCCGGACTAGCGGGGGGGCGAACCTACACAGATACGCAGTATTTT	CASSSGLAGGRTYTDTQYF
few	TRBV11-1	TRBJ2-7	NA	TGTGCCAGCAGCGGCGGAGCCAAAACCTACGAGCAGTACTTC	CASSGGAKTYEQYF
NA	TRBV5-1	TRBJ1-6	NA	TGCGCCACCGGGTTTAATTCACCCCTCCACTTT	CATGFNSPLHF
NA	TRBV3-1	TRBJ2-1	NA	TGTGCCAGCAGCCAAGAGGGGCACCACAGCATGGACAATGAGCAGTTCTTC	CASSQEGHHSMDNEQFF
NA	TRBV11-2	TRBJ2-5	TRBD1	TGTGCCAGCAGCTTAGATTCCGGGGACAGCCAAGAGACCCAGTACTTC	CASSLDSGDSQETQYF
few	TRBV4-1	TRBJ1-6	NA	TGCGCCAGCAGCCAAGATGGAGAGGGGTGGAATTCACCCCTCCACTTT	CASSQDGEGWNSPLHF
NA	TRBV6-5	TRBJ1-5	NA	TGTGCCAGCGGAATCAGGGAATATAGCAATCAGCCCCAGCATTTT	CASGIREYSNQPQHF
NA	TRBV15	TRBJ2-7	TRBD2	TGTGCCACCAGCAGAGGGGGGCTAGCGGGGACCTCCTACGAGCAGTACTTC	CATSRGGLAGTSYEQYF
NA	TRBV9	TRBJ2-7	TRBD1	TGTGCCAGCAGCGTAGGTCTGGGACAGGGGCCCTACGAGCAGTACTTC	CASSVGLGQGPYEQYF
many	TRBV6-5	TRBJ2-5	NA	TGTGCCAGCACCCTAAAAGAGACCCAGTACTTC	CASTLKETQYF
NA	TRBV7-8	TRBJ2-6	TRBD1	TGTGCCAGTAACAGGGGGCCGAGCTCTGGGGCCAACGTCCTGACTTTC	CASNRGPSSGANVLTF
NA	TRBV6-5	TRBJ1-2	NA	TGTGCCAGCAGTTACCGCGGAGGGTGGTATGGCTACACCTTC	CASSYRGGWYGYTF
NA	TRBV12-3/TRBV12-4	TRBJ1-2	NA	TGTGCCAGCAGTTTCGGTACAGGATTGGGCTACACCTTC	CASSFGTGLGYTF
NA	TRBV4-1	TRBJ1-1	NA	TGCGCCAGCAGCCTTCCGGGTTTGAACACTGAAGCTTTCTTT	CASSLPGLNTEAFF
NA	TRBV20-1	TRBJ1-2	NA	TGCAGTGCTAGAGGGGGGCGCGGCTACACCTTC	CSARGGRGYTF
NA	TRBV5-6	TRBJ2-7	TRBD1	TGTGCCAGCAGCCCCGGGACAGGGCCAAACGAGCAGTACTTC	CASSPGTGPNEQYF
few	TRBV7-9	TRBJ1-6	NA	TGTGCCAGCAGTATAAAGGGTTATAATTCACCCCTCCACTTT	CASSIKGYNSPLHF
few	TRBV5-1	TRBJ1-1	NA	TGCGCCAGCAACCTCGGAGGGGTGGCTGACACTGAAGCTTTCTTT	CASNLGGVADTEAFF